The clone carrying this TCR beta chain came up many times. This sample was taken from a study of molecular identifiers for immune sequencing clone quantification. J gave up 4 bases and V 5 bases, and 9 bases lay outside the gene matches. The CDR3 sequence is 15 residues long. From germline, CDR1 is LGHNA and CDR2 YSLEER. Using its own MiXCR run on the PCR reads, TCRdb lists one record per CDR3 protein. The top ten hold 0.85% of the sample, which has 550,000 to 750,000 distinct CDR3 sequences, about 20% seen once. The clonotype was recovered from a human donor in good health. Some libraries in this study had Jurkat cell RNA spiked in. This chain links TRBV4-3 with TRBJ2-3; 7 positions match TRBD2. Sequencing was done on a sample of naive CD8+ T cells from blood, with Jurkat cell RNA spiked in. Subset specified: FACS-sorted CD8+CD4-CCR7+CD45RA+ naive T cells. The chain's CDR3 is CASSSSSGPADTQYF. In DNA, the CDR3 is TGCGCCAGCAGCTCCTCTAGCGGACCGGCAGATACGCAGTATTTT.